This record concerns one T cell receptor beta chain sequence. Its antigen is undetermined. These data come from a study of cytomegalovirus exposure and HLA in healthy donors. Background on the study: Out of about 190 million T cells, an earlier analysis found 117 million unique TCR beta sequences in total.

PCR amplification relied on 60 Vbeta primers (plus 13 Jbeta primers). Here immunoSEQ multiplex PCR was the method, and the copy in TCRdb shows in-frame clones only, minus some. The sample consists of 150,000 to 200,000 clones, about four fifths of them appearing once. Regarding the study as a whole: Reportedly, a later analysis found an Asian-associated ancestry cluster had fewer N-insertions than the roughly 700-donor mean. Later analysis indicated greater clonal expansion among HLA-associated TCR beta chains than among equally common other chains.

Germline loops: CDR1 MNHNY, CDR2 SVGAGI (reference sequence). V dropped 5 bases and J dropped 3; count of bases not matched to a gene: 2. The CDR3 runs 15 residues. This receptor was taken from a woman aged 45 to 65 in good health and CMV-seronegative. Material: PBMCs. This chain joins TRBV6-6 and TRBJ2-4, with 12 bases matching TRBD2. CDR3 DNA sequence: TGTGCCAGCAGTAGGACTAGCGGGATCAAAAACATTCAGTACTTC. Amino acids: CASSRTSGIKNIQYF.